This T cell receptor (beta chain) was observed in a study of regulatory T cells in long-lasting Graves disease. Study-wide background: Newly diagnosed Graves' patients had taken antithyroid drugs under 3 months. Study-wide results and limits: Persistent patients shared more public clonotypes (around 3,000) than new patients (approximately 1,000).

Time point defined: newly diagnosed GD, antithyroid drugs for less than 3 months. RNA extracted from PBMCs served as the sequencing template. An endocrinology department located in Xi'an, China, was where the patients came from. Assembly of TCR beta libraries relied on iRepertoire HTBI primers together with Arm-PCR of CDR3 regions. TCRdb analysed the multiplex PCR reads with MiXCR anew, one entry per CDR3 protein. Among about 440,000 distinct CDR3 sequences, roughly 17% were seen once, and the ten largest hold about 25%. The CDR3 loop spans 12 amino acids. Germline CDR1 and CDR2: SGHNT and YENEEA. Trimming removed 5 bases at V and 6 bases at J, with 10 bases between. This clonotype has at least ten counts. Its target is not known. The sample was also reused in another study, on T cells in Graves' hyperthyroidism and ophthalmopathy.

The source material was peripheral blood mononuclear cells (PBMCs), sampled at new diagnosis, from a patient treated with antithyroid drugs. The receptor's source is a woman under 30 with Graves disease. The rearrangement uses TRBV11-3 and TRBJ2-5; unclear D gene. CDR3 residues: CASSRPGKTQYF. CDR3 in DNA: TGTGCCAGCAGCCGACCAGGAAAGACCCAGTACTTC.